This T cell receptor (beta chain) appears in the sequencing data of a study of Ad26.COV2.S vaccination and SARS-CoV-2 variants (dated by TCRdb to the early 2020s). General notes on the study: Vaccine-arm donors came from COV1001, a multicentre, randomized, double-blind, placebo-controlled phase I-IIa trial of Ad26.COV2.S in healthy adults. Ad26.COV2.S was administered intramuscularly at a dose of 5x10^10 or 1x10^11 viral particles, either as one shot or as two shots given 56 days apart. The specificity and breadth of SARS-CoV-2-reactive T cell receptors after Ad26.COV2.S vaccination were assessed by TCRbeta repertoire sequencing. A total of approximately 30 samples were included in the TCR-sequenced set, comprising around 19 Ad26.COV2.S vaccine recipients, 5 placebo recipients and 8 SARS-CoV-2 convalescent individuals. Trial participants were randomized into five groups of five, in which low-dose or high-dose Ad26.COV2.S was given once or twice, or placebo was given on both occasions. Throughout the experiments and outcome assessment, investigators stayed blinded to trial group allocation.

On this clone: The clone's antigen remains unknown. Base qualities are missing; no much larger clone stands one base away.

V is pared back by 6 bases and J by 3 bases, with 12 bases lying between the germline termini. The germline V gene sets CDR1 to MNHEY and CDR2 to SVGAGI. From cysteine to phenylalanine, the CDR3 is 14 amino acids long. The entry retains the CDR3 DNA only, 42 bases that are in frame from base 1. General study outcomes and caveats: Non-spike TCR breadth was comparable between vaccine and placebo recipients, consistent with the vaccine containing only spike. The study was not powered for comparison of responses between vaccine doses or regimens. It was noted by the authors that total T cell responses may have been underestimated by the TCR breadth and depth analyses. Substantial breadth of spike-specific CD8+ and CD4+ T cell responses was reported after vaccination. Higher spike-specific TCR breadth was observed in Ad26.COV2.S recipients than in placebo recipients (P = 0.0014).

The sample's treatment or condition, from its label and the paper: 15 to 20 received Ad26.COV2.S at low or high dose, single or two shots; 5 received placebo; per-sample allocation not given. For vaccine and placebo recipients, repertoires were sequenced using samples collected on day 63 after the first injection. In Cohort 1b, about 25 adults aged 18-55 years were enrolled at a single site in Boston, USA, between 29 July and 7 August 2020. Ad26.COV2.S was a replication-incompetent adenovirus type 26 vector expressing a prefusion-stabilized SARS-CoV-2 spike protein from the original Wuhan strain. The immunoSEQ Assay was the method used to sequence TCRbeta CDR3 regions. After extraction, genomic DNA underwent amplification by bias-controlled multiplex PCR, followed by high-throughput sequencing. The study's processing was this. Collapsing and filtering of sequences were performed to quantify the absolute abundance of each unique TCRbeta CDR3 region. T cell fraction was estimated by normalizing TCRbeta template counts to usable DNA, which was measured by amplifying reference genes present in all nucleated cells. Repertoire TCRs were annotated as SARS-CoV-2-specific when V gene, CDR3 amino acid sequence and J gene were exactly matched to a known reactive TCR set. The reference SARS-CoV-2 TCR set was derived from MIRA and filtered for enrichment in COVID-19-positive ImmuneCODE repertoires, a step that removed public or cross-reactive TCRs. Using the MIRA antigens, annotated TCRs were further analysed by specific ORF or by position within an ORF. Breadth was defined as annotated unique rearrangements over total unique productive rearrangements; depth was the summed frequency of those rearrangements. TCR breadth was compared between groups using two-sided Wilcoxon rank-sum tests. Sourced from immuneACCESS, this table was stored by TCRdb with only in-frame sequences that have V and J called. A share of the clones is absent; for the studies checked, an unresolved V gene accounts for under half, and the remainder has no known explanation. D and trimming come from the DNA, and the V and J calls and clone size come from that table. The sample table lists 380,000 or so clones, roughly four fifths of them with a count of one. About 8% of the sample comes from the top ten.

Rearrangement joined TRBV6-5 to TRBJ1-3; the D gene cannot be resolved reliably. This clonotype was sampled from a person between 18 and 60 years old who received the Ad26.COV2.S COVID-19 vaccine or a placebo. The sample was peripheral blood, taken in a trial of Ad26.COV2.S vaccine versus placebo. CDR3 loop: CASRAPGDGNTIYF. The nucleotides are TGTGCCAGCAGAGCGCCAGGTGATGGAAACACCATATATTTT.